This TCR beta chain was recovered during a study of T cell responses to AZD1222 COVID-19 vaccine. Study observations and caveats: After two AZD1222 doses, spike-specific TCR breadth and depth rose versus day 0. Clonal diversity was possibly underestimated; the donors were predominantly white British and more often female. Reportedly, nearly half the spike-specific TCRs target unmutated variant regions. All repertoire sampling was performed exclusively after the peak T cell response.

Notes on this clone: Its specificity is not known.

Germline CDR1 is SGHRS and CDR2 is YFSETQ. There are 11 residues in the CDR3. V was shortened by 4 bases and J by 1 base, with 2 bases between the two germline ends. Method: immunoSEQ multiplex PCR; TCRdb's copy keeps in-frame clones and lacks some. The profile shows 150,000 or so clones, approximately 88% of them singletons. This receptor was obtained from an adult in good health. The chain joins TRBV5-1 to TRBJ1-1; D ambiguous. Here the sequenced sample was peripheral blood, taken on day 0 of MenACWY control vaccination. CDR3 in amino acids: CASSQNTEAFF. The CDR3 DNA is TGCGCCAGCAGCCAGAACACTGAAGCTTTCTTT. The whole variable domain, remainder taken from reference TRBV5-1 and TRBJ1-1, is KAGVTQTPRYLIKTRGQQVTLSCSPISGHRSVSWYQQTPGQGLQFLFEYFSETQRNKGNFPGRFSGRQFSNSRSEMNVSTLELGDSALYLCASSQNTEAFFGQGTRLTVV.